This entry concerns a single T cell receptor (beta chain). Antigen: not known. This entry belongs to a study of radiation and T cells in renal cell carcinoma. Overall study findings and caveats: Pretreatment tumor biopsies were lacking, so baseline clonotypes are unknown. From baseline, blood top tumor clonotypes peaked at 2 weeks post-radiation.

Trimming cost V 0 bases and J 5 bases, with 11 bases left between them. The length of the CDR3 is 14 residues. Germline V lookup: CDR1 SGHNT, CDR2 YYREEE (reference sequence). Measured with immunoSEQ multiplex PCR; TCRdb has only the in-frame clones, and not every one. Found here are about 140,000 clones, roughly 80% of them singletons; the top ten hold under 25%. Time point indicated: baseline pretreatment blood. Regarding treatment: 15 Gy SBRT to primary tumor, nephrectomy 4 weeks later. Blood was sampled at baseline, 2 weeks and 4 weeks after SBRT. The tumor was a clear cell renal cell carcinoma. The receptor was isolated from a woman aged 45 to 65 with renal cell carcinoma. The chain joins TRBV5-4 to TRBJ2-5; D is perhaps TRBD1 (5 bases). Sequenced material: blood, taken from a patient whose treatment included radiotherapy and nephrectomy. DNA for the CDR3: TGTGCCAGCAGCTTGGAAGGGGCTGGGGAGACCCAGTACTTC. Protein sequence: CASSLEGAGETQYF.